What follows are 32 T cell receptor beta chains derived from one specimen sequenced in a study of T cells in Graves' hyperthyroidism and ophthalmopathy. Amplified regions were TCR beta CDR3 sequences from RNA transcripts. HTBI primers were employed in a first-round RT-PCR of the TCR CDR3. TCRdb redid the calling of the multiplex PCR reads with MiXCR, one entry per CDR3 protein. In the table there are 450,000 to 600,000 distinct CDR3 sequences, 12% to 15% of which are singletons. Sequencing input: blood. Receptors originate from a middle-aged woman with Graves' hyperthyroidism.

CDR3 protein: CASSLEQGARDNIQYF. The CDR3 region has the DNA TGCGCCAGCAGCTTGGAGCAGGGGGCGAGGGACAACATTCAGTACTTC. The chain has TRBV5-1 and TRBJ2-4; 8 nucleotides match TRBD1. From germline, CDR1 is SGHRS and CDR2 YFSETQ. This CDR3 has 16 residues. Germline trimming cut 0 bases from V and 7 bases from J; bases unmatched to any gene: 9.

This clonotype was found many times. The CDR3 region has the DNA TGTGCCAGCAGCCTGACTAGCGGGAGCGGGAATACGCAGTATTTT. Protein: CASSLTSGSGNTQYF. The rearrangement joins TRBV7-3 to TRBJ2-3, with 12 bases fitting TRBD2. This CDR3 contains 15 residues. The ends lost 5 bases at V and 7 bases at J; junction bases unmatched: 7. CDR1 is SGHTA, CDR2 FQGTGA, per germline.

This chain connects TRBV29-1 to TRBJ2-2, with TRBD2 identical over 8 bases. With 7 bases clipped from V and 0 bases from J, the junction kept 4 bases outside the gene matches. The V gene's germline CDR1 is SQVTM and CDR2 ANQGSEA. The CDR3 is 14 amino acids. As DNA, the CDR3 is TGCAGCGCTGGGACTAGGTCGAACACCGGGGAGCTGTTTTTT. Encoded protein: CSAGTRSNTGELFF.

The chain couples TRBV24-1 to TRBJ2-7, with D maybe TRBD1 (5 bases). Germline-derived CDR1 and CDR2 are KGHDR and SFDVKD. The CDR3 has 14 residues. The germline V and J ends were trimmed by 5 bases and 0 bases, with 10 bases remaining between them. DNA of the CDR3: TGTGCCACCAGTGCAGGGCAGGGCTCCTACGAGCAGTACTTC. It is translated as CATSAGQGSYEQYF.

V usage is TRBV30 and J usage is TRBJ2-5, with 7 bases identical to TRBD2. This CDR3 comprises 12 residues. Per germline, CDR1 GTSNPN and CDR2 SVGIG (reference sequence). Trimming cost V 3 bases and J 5 bases; bases outside gene matches: 3. The CDR3 DNA follows: TGTGCCTGGAGACTAGCGTTGGAGACCCAGTACTTC. This gives the protein CAWRLALETQYF.

This clonotype was seen a handful of times. The CDR3 region is CSVDGLAGGGEQFF. As DNA, the CDR3 is TGCAGCGTTGACGGCCTAGCGGGAGGGGGTGAGCAGTTCTTC. The chain joins TRBV29-1 to TRBJ2-1; TRBD2 matches 12 bases. J lost 9 bases, V lost 3 bases, and 6 bases had no gene match. Germline-derived CDR1 and CDR2 are SQVTM and ANQGSEA. The CDR3 extends over 14 amino acids.

This clonotype has at least ten counts. J is TRBJ2-1 and V is TRBV11-2, with 12 positions matching TRBD2. V dropped 4 bases and J dropped 6; count of bases not matched to a gene: 7. CDR1 and CDR2 from the germline V gene are SGHAT and FQNNGV. The CDR3 has 16 residues. The CDR3 region has the DNA TGTGCCAGCAGCTCGACAACTAGCGGGAGGTCCAATGAGCAGTTCTTC. Encoded protein: CASSSTTSGRSNEQFF.

The V and J genes are TRBV27 and TRBJ2-5, with 8 nucleotides matching TRBD1. There are 15 residues in the CDR3. V trimming: 3 bases; J trimming: 5 bases; junction bases outside the gene matches: 8. CDR1 and CDR2 (germline): MNHEY, SMNVEV (reference sequence). This CDR3 reads CASSFYGQGAETQYF. Written as DNA, the CDR3 is TGTGCCAGCAGTTTCTATGGGCAGGGGGCGGAGACCCAGTACTTC.

This chain connects TRBV3-1 to TRBJ2-7; a possible D gene is TRBD1 (6 bases). Trimming left V 2 bases short and J 2 bases short, with 10 bases between. The CDR3 is 14 amino acids. The germline CDR1 and CDR2 sequences are LGHDT and YNNKEL (reference sequence). The CDR3 DNA reads TGTGCCAGCAGCCAACAGGGGTCGACCTACGAGCAGTACTTC. This sequence encodes CASSQQGSTYEQYF.

The chain carries TRBV28 and TRBJ1-4; D is undetermined. V lost 5 bases and J 7 bases, leaving 14 bases between the germline ends. The CDR3 length is 14 residues. Germline CDR1 reads MDHEN; CDR2 reads SYDVKM. The CDR3 DNA is TGTGCCAGCAGTCCGCGTGGCGGAGGTGAAAAACTGTTTTTT. Its protein is CASSPRGGGEKLFF.

The table lists this clonotype with a few counts. The chain carries TRBV25-1 and TRBJ2-5; the match to TRBD2 covers 13 bases. This CDR3 is built from 18 residues. Germline V gene sequence: CDR1 MGHDK, CDR2 SYGVNS. Trimming removed 0 bases from V and 5 bases from J; junction bases left unmatched: 9. The CDR3: CASSEYLTSGRVTETQYF. The CDR3 DNA reads as TGTGCCAGCAGTGAATACCTCACTAGCGGGAGGGTGACGGAGACCCAGTACTTC.

Regarding this clonotype: A much larger clone sits a single nucleotide away, making a read error possible. The V gene is TRBV4-1, the J gene TRBJ2-7, with TRBD1 matching over 9 bases. CDR1 and CDR2 (germline): MGHRA, YSYEKL. This CDR3 has 15 residues. Trimming cost V 2 bases and J 2 bases; bases outside gene matches: 4. CDR3 bases: TGCGCCAGCAGCCAAACCGGGACAGGGACCTACGAGCAGTACTTC. It specifies CASSQTGTGTYEQYF.

This clonotype was seen a handful of times. The chain carries TRBV5-6 and TRBJ2-1, with unresolved D. CDR1 and CDR2 from the germline V gene are SGHDT and YYEEEE. Trimming pared 5 bases from V and 2 bases from J, leaving 17 bases between. The CDR3 sequence is 16 residues long. The CDR3 DNA sequence: TGTGCCAGCAGAAAACGTGGAGATGGGGCCTACAATGAGCAGTTCTTC. It translates to CASRKRGDGAYNEQFF.

CDR3 in amino acids: CATRPGNTGELFF. In nucleotides, the CDR3 is TGTGCCACCAGGCCGGGGAACACCGGGGAGCTGTTTTTT. The genes are TRBV24-1 and TRBJ2-2; no clear D. There are 13 residues in the CDR3. V gave up 7 bases and J gave up 1 base, with 6 bases separating them. Germline V lookup: CDR1 KGHDR, CDR2 SFDVKD.

In its sample, this clonotype was seen many times. The chain recombines TRBV28 with TRBJ1-1; D unclear. V shed 6 bases and J shed 3 bases, with 14 bases lying between them. The CDR3 runs to 14 residues. The germline V gene encodes CDR1 MDHEN and CDR2 SYDVKM. CDR3 region: CASSSSDGHTEAFF. The CDR3 nucleotides are TGTGCCAGCAGCTCGTCTGACGGACACACTGAAGCTTTCTTT.

With respect to this clonotype: A read error may produce the germline difference seen at one junction end. The chain couples TRBV15 to TRBJ2-7, with D maybe TRBD2 (6 bases). This CDR3 has 14 residues. Looked up from germline, CDR1 is LNHNV and CDR2 is YYDKDF (reference sequence). CDR3 protein: CATSRELASYEQYF. CDR3 sequence (DNA): TGTGCCACTAGCAGGGAGCTAGCGTCATACGAGCAGTACTTC.

This clonotype was observed many times. The chain links TRBV2 to TRBJ1-4, with a tentative D call TRBD1 (5 bases). Germline CDR1 and CDR2: SNHLY and FYNNEI. The V end lost 7 bases, the J end lost 4 bases, and 13 bases lay between the germline ends. This CDR3 is 14 amino acids long. The CDR3 here is CASKAGPVNEKLFF. The CDR3 DNA reads as TGTGCCAGCAAGGCGGGACCGGTTAATGAAAAACTGTTTTTT.

V gene TRBV11-2 combines with J gene TRBJ1-6; 7 bases match TRBD1. The length of the CDR3 is 16 residues. Germline CDR1 reads SGHAT; CDR2 reads FQNNGV. With V trimmed by 0 bases and J by 8 bases, 7 bases remained unmatched. CDR3 DNA: TGTGCCAGCAGCTTAGAACGAGGGGGCGTTTATTCACCCCTCCACTTT. The encoded protein is CASSLERGGVYSPLHF.

The sample holds a few counts of this clonotype. The chain has TRBV28 and TRBJ1-5, with D unresolved. Germline values: CDR1 MDHEN, CDR2 SYDVKM. The CDR3 extends over 14 amino acids. V was cut by 7 bases and J by 4 bases, with 14 bases left in between. Here the CDR3 reads CASIPLRANQPQHF. CDR3 coding DNA: TGTGCCAGCATCCCCTTGCGGGCAAATCAGCCCCAGCATTTT.

This clonotype has ten or more counts. This chain links TRBV3-1 with TRBJ2-7; 14 bases are a match to TRBD2. The CDR3 spans 15 residues. Germline V gives CDR1 LGHDT, CDR2 YNNKEL (reference sequence). With V trimmed by 3 bases and J by 3 bases, 1 base remained unmatched. The CDR3 region has the DNA TGTGCCAGCAGCCAGGGACTAGCGGGAGTCTACGAGCAGTACTTC. Its protein is CASSQGLAGVYEQYF.

This clonotype was counted many times. V gene TRBV18 combines with J gene TRBJ1-3; D unresolved. Germline V CDR1 and CDR2: KGHSH, LQKENI. The CDR3 is made up of 15 amino acids. V was pared by 3 bases and J by 0 bases, with 9 bases between. DNA for the CDR3: TGTGCCAGCTCACCGCAACACCTCTCTGGAAACACCATATATTTT. The encoded protein is CASSPQHLSGNTIYF.

This rearrangement joins TRBV20-1 to TRBJ2-1; 9 bases align to TRBD2. V dropped 4 bases and J dropped 6; count of bases not matched to a gene: 7. The CDR3 contains 14 residues. The germline V gene encodes CDR1 DFQATT and CDR2 SNEGSKA (reference sequence). The CDR3 DNA is TGCAGTGCTATCCCCGGGACTAGCTTCAATGAGCAGTTCTTC. Its protein is CSAIPGTSFNEQFF.

This clonotype has at least ten counts. The V gene is TRBV2, the J gene TRBJ2-7, with a weak D call TRBD1 (5 bases). The CDR3 runs 13 residues. V was trimmed by 8 bases and J by 5 bases, leaving 16 bases between them. CDR1 is SNHLY and CDR2 is FYNNEI in the germline V gene. The CDR3 coding sequence is TGTGCCAGCTCCTTGGGCAGGGCCGACGAGCAGTACTTC. Residues: CASSLGRADEQYF.

This clonotype was counted many times. The V gene is TRBV6-1, the J gene TRBJ1-5; 7 nucleotides align to TRBD1. The V segment lost 3 bases and the J segment 6 bases; nucleotides outside the gene matches: 2. The CDR3 covers 13 residues. Germline V lookup: CDR1 MNHNS, CDR2 SASEGT. This chain's CDR3 is CASSDRDSQPQHF. CDR3 in DNA: TGTGCCAGCAGTGACAGGGACAGTCAGCCCCAGCATTTT.

V usage is TRBV20-1 and J usage is TRBJ2-7; D perhaps matches TRBD1 (5 bases). The V gene lost 4 bases and the J gene lost 0 bases, with 13 bases spanning the gap. CDR1 and CDR2 from the germline V gene are DFQATT and SNEGSKA (reference sequence). This CDR3 comprises 14 residues. This CDR3 is CSAKLDTASYEQYF. The DNA of the CDR3 is TGCAGTGCTAAACTGGACACGGCCTCCTACGAGCAGTACTTC.

The chain links TRBV20-1 to TRBJ2-7, with 11 bases that match TRBD2. The CDR3 contains 13 residues. The germline gives CDR1 DFQATT, CDR2 SNEGSKA (reference sequence). Trimming cost V 3 bases and J 3 bases; bases outside gene matches: 1. The CDR3 protein is CSARGLAVYEQYF. The CDR3 DNA follows: TGCAGTGCTAGGGGACTAGCGGTCTACGAGCAGTACTTC.

At least ten counts were recorded for this clonotype. This chain uses TRBV28 with TRBJ2-7, with D perhaps TRBD2 (6 bases). CDR1 is MDHEN and CDR2 is SYDVKM in the germline V gene. There are 15 residues in the CDR3. V was trimmed by 4 bases and J by 6 bases, leaving 19 bases between them. The CDR3, as DNA: TGTGCCAGCAGTTCCCCCAGCAGGACCGGGGGCGAGCAGTACTTC. This gives the protein CASSSPSRTGGEQYF.

This clonotype was detected ten times or more. The V and J genes are TRBV2 and TRBJ1-1; D gene unclear. CDR1 SNHLY and CDR2 FYNNEI come from the germline V gene. The ends were cut back, 6 bases at V and 3 bases at J, with 20 bases in the middle. CDR3 length equals 16 residues. DNA for the CDR3: TGTGCCAGCAGCGCCTCAGGTGAGGCGTTTTACACTGAAGCTTTCTTT. This gives the protein CASSASGEAFYTEAFF.

V usage is TRBV28 and J usage is TRBJ2-7; TRBD2 agrees at 11 bases. The CDR3 covers 15 residues. The V and J ends lost 6 bases and 4 bases, in that order; junction bases with no gene match: 8. CDR1 MDHEN and CDR2 SYDVKM come from the germline V gene. CDR3 nucleotide sequence: TGTGCCAGCAGGGCCGGGACTAGCGGTAAATACGAGCAGTACTTC. Translation gives CASRAGTSGKYEQYF.

The V and J genes are TRBV9 and TRBJ1-4; D not resolved. Germline CDR1 and CDR2: SGDLS and YYNGEE. CDR3 size: 14 residues. V was trimmed by 2 bases and J by 0 bases, leaving 5 bases between them. The CDR3 here is CASSVASTNEKLFF. CDR3 in DNA: TGTGCCAGCAGCGTCGCATCAACTAATGAAAAACTGTTTTTT.

This clonotype was counted between two and nine times. J is TRBJ2-7 and V is TRBV9, with D tentatively TRBD2 (6 bases). CDR3 length: 14 amino acids. Germline CDR1 SGDLS, CDR2 YYNGEE. V was trimmed by 3 bases and J by 0 bases, leaving 10 bases between them. CDR3 amino acids: CASSAAGISYEQYF. CDR3 nucleotide sequence: TGTGCCAGCAGCGCAGCGGGCATCTCCTACGAGCAGTACTTC.

This clonotype has more than one count but fewer than ten. This chain uses TRBV6-5 with TRBJ1-1; a possible D gene is TRBD1 (6 bases). This CDR3 is built from 14 residues. The ends were cut back, 2 bases at V and 0 bases at J, with 7 bases in the middle. CDR1 and CDR2 (germline): MNHEY, SVGAGI. The CDR3 loop is CASSYDRLNTEAFF. CDR3 coding DNA: TGTGCCAGCAGTTACGACAGGCTGAACACTGAAGCTTTCTTT.